This T cell receptor (beta chain) stems from a study of Tregs in tolerant kidney transplant recipients. Generated by immunoSEQ multiplex PCR, the TCRdb table keeps only in-frame clones and is missing some. Altogether about 69,000 clones are present, 85% to 90% being singletons, with the ten largest covering approximately 0.39%. The trim removed 7 bases at V and 1 base at J, leaving 4 bases unmatched. The CDR3 extends over 14 amino acids. The V gene's germline CDR1 is SNHLY and CDR2 FYNNEI. This clone has a handful of counts. The sequencing used CD4+ T cells from blood, collected before the transplant. The chain has TRBV2 and TRBJ2-7; TRBD2 matches at 10 bases. The sequence was collected from a human donor who received a combined kidney and bone marrow transplant. The CDR3 is CASTSGSWSYEQYF. CDR3 in DNA: TGTGCCAGCACTAGCGGGAGTTGGTCCTACGAGCAGTACTTC.